The rows below give T cell receptor beta chains drawn from one sample of a study of post-analysis software for immune sequencing data. TCRdb redid the calling of the PCR reads with MiXCR, one entry per CDR3 protein. The sample consists of about 770,000 distinct CDR3 sequences, around 46% of them appearing once. Sequencing input: blood. These receptors were obtained from a girl between 5 and 17 years old with multiple sclerosis. Both conserved end residues are part of each CDR3. The D gene is left open where the match is weak. The size field is filled for only some rows; it gives once, few, many or a size class.

cdr3_nt: TGTGCCAGCAGCCAAATACAGGGGGCTGGCTACACCTTC; cdr3_aa: CASSQIQGAGYTF; v_call: TRBV14; clone_size: once; d_call: TRBD1; j_call: TRBJ1-2
cdr3_nt: TGTGCCACCAGCAGAGGAGGACACGGGAGTATTAGGGATGAGCAGTTCTTC; cdr3_aa: CATSRGGHGSIRDEQFF; v_call: TRBV15; clone_size: -; d_call: -; j_call: TRBJ2-1
cdr3_nt: TGCAGTGCTAGCCCCTGGGACAGCGTGAACACTGAAGCTTTCTTT; cdr3_aa: CSASPWDSVNTEAFF; v_call: TRBV20-1; clone_size: -; d_call: TRBD1; j_call: TRBJ1-1
cdr3_nt: TGCAGTGCTAGGGGACTAGCGGGATCTAGTGAGCAGTTCTTC; cdr3_aa: CSARGLAGSSEQFF; v_call: TRBV20-1; clone_size: few; d_call: TRBD2; j_call: TRBJ2-1
cdr3_nt: TGTGCCAGCCGTACAGACGCAATCTATGGCTACACCTTC; cdr3_aa: CASRTDAIYGYTF; v_call: TRBV9; clone_size: few; d_call: -; j_call: TRBJ1-2
cdr3_nt: TGTGCCAGCAGTACCGGGACAGGGTATCCCTACGAGCAGTACTTC; cdr3_aa: CASSTGTGYPYEQYF; v_call: TRBV2; clone_size: -; d_call: TRBD1; j_call: TRBJ2-7
cdr3_nt: TGTGCCAGCAGCCAAGAGGCCGAGACTGGATACAATGAGCCGTTCTTC; cdr3_aa: CASSQEAETGYNEPFF; v_call: TRBV14; clone_size: -; d_call: -; j_call: TRBJ2-1
cdr3_nt: TGTGCCAGCTCACCCAGACAGATAACCTTGGAGACCCAGTACTTC; cdr3_aa: CASSPRQITLETQYF; v_call: TRBV18; clone_size: -; d_call: -; j_call: TRBJ2-5
cdr3_nt: TGCAGCGTCCCCGTCAACTACGAGCAGTACTTC; cdr3_aa: CSVPVNYEQYF; v_call: TRBV29-1; clone_size: -; d_call: -; j_call: TRBJ2-7
cdr3_nt: TGTGCCAGCAGTTCGGGGGAGACCCAGTACTTC; cdr3_aa: CASSSGETQYF; v_call: TRBV12-3/TRBV12-4; clone_size: many; d_call: -; j_call: TRBJ2-5
cdr3_nt: TGTGCCAGCAACTCCCTACAGGGGAAGAGGAACACTGAAGCTTTCTTT; cdr3_aa: CASNSLQGKRNTEAFF; v_call: TRBV7-2; clone_size: -; d_call: TRBD1; j_call: TRBJ1-1
cdr3_nt: TGCAGTGCTAGTCGGCGGGAGCGGTCCTACAATGAGCAGTTCTTC; cdr3_aa: CSASRRERSYNEQFF; v_call: TRBV20-1; clone_size: -; d_call: TRBD2; j_call: TRBJ2-1
cdr3_nt: TGCAGTGCTACTCAAGAGACCCAGTACTTC; cdr3_aa: CSATQETQYF; v_call: TRBV20-1; clone_size: few; d_call: -; j_call: TRBJ2-5
cdr3_nt: TGTGCCAGCAGTTTATCGGCAGGGAAGGGCTATGGCTACACCTTC; cdr3_aa: CASSLSAGKGYGYTF; v_call: TRBV12-3/TRBV12-4; clone_size: few; d_call: -; j_call: TRBJ1-2
cdr3_nt: TGTGCCAGCAGTTTTGCCCCCCTGCCGCGGGGGTTCTTC; cdr3_aa: CASSFAPLPRGFF; v_call: TRBV28; clone_size: -; d_call: -; j_call: TRBJ2-1
cdr3_nt: TGTGCCAGCAGCTTAGGATCCGACTACAATGAGCAGTTCTTC; cdr3_aa: CASSLGSDYNEQFF; v_call: TRBV7-2; clone_size: -; d_call: -; j_call: TRBJ2-1
cdr3_nt: TGTGCCACCAGTGATTTAGGGACAGGGGGTCTCGAGACCCAGTACTTC; cdr3_aa: CATSDLGTGGLETQYF; v_call: TRBV24-1; clone_size: few; d_call: TRBD1; j_call: TRBJ2-5
cdr3_nt: TGCGCCAGCCGATCGGGCAGGGGGTTGAAAGTGGAGACCCAGTACTTC; cdr3_aa: CASRSGRGLKVETQYF; v_call: TRBV5-1; clone_size: -; d_call: TRBD1; j_call: TRBJ2-5
cdr3_nt: TGTGCCAGCAGTTACTCGACAAGGCCAGGGGCCTACGAGCAGTACTTC; cdr3_aa: CASSYSTRPGAYEQYF; v_call: TRBV6-6; clone_size: -; d_call: -; j_call: TRBJ2-7
cdr3_nt: TGTGCTAGTACTCCTGAGTGGGGCACAGATACGCAGTATTTT; cdr3_aa: CASTPEWGTDTQYF; v_call: TRBV12-5; clone_size: -; d_call: -; j_call: TRBJ2-3
cdr3_nt: TGCAGTGCTAGAGATGGTTTCGCCAAAAACATTCAGTACTTC; cdr3_aa: CSARDGFAKNIQYF; v_call: TRBV20-1; clone_size: few; d_call: -; j_call: TRBJ2-4
cdr3_nt: TGTGCCAGCAGCCCCCGGGACAGGGGGCCGCATTGGTACGAGCAGTACTTC; cdr3_aa: CASSPRDRGPHWYEQYF; v_call: TRBV4-2; clone_size: -; d_call: TRBD1; j_call: TRBJ2-7
cdr3_nt: TGTGCCAGCAGCCCCCCCCGAACCGCGTACGAGCAGTACTTC; cdr3_aa: CASSPPRTAYEQYF; v_call: TRBV13; clone_size: few; d_call: -; j_call: TRBJ2-7
cdr3_nt: TGCAGTGCTAGAGTCGTATCTTTCTACGAGCAGTACTTC; cdr3_aa: CSARVVSFYEQYF; v_call: TRBV20-1; clone_size: -; d_call: -; j_call: TRBJ2-7
cdr3_nt: TGTGCCAGCAGTGATTGGGGCAGATACAATGAGCAGTTCTTC; cdr3_aa: CASSDWGRYNEQFF; v_call: TRBV6-1; clone_size: -; d_call: -; j_call: TRBJ2-1
cdr3_nt: TGCAGTGCTAGAGTTCTACCGGGACTAGCGGGAGTATCCCAAGAGACCCAGTACTTC; cdr3_aa: CSARVLPGLAGVSQETQYF; v_call: TRBV20-1; clone_size: few; d_call: TRBD2; j_call: TRBJ2-5
cdr3_nt: TGCAGTGCAGTAGACAGAGGCGATTCACCCCTCCACTTT; cdr3_aa: CSAVDRGDSPLHF; v_call: TRBV20-1; clone_size: -; d_call: -; j_call: TRBJ1-6
cdr3_nt: TGTGCCAGCAGCGCCGGACTATTCCCTCCTGAAGCTTTCTTT; cdr3_aa: CASSAGLFPPEAFF; v_call: TRBV9; clone_size: few; d_call: -; j_call: TRBJ1-1
cdr3_nt: TGCAGTGCTAGAGGGGACAGGGGAGGCTACACCTTC; cdr3_aa: CSARGDRGGYTF; v_call: TRBV20-1; clone_size: many; d_call: TRBD1; j_call: TRBJ1-2
cdr3_nt: TGTGCCAGCAGTACAGGGTATAATTCACCCCTCCACTTT; cdr3_aa: CASSTGYNSPLHF; v_call: TRBV28; clone_size: -; d_call: -; j_call: TRBJ1-6
cdr3_nt: TGTGCCATCAGTGCGAGCGGACTAGCGGGAGACAATGAGCAGTTCTTC; cdr3_aa: CAISASGLAGDNEQFF; v_call: TRBV10-3; clone_size: -; d_call: TRBD2; j_call: TRBJ2-1
cdr3_nt: TGTGCCAGCAGCTTAGGAGGCGGGAGTGGTACGCAGTATTTT; cdr3_aa: CASSLGGGSGTQYF; v_call: TRBV7-9; clone_size: few; d_call: TRBD2; j_call: TRBJ2-3
cdr3_nt: TGTGCCACCAGCAGAGACAGGCCCTCTTCGGAACAGTACTTC; cdr3_aa: CATSRDRPSSEQYF; v_call: TRBV15; clone_size: -; d_call: -; j_call: TRBJ2-7
cdr3_nt: TGTGCCAGCAGTTATGGCGGGCTAACTTACGAGCAGTACTTC; cdr3_aa: CASSYGGLTYEQYF; v_call: TRBV6-5; clone_size: -; d_call: -; j_call: TRBJ2-7
cdr3_nt: TGTGCCAGCAGCATCGATCCCGGGACTAGCGGCTACGAGCAGTACTTC; cdr3_aa: CASSIDPGTSGYEQYF; v_call: TRBV11-3; clone_size: -; d_call: TRBD2; j_call: TRBJ2-7
cdr3_nt: TGTGCCAGCAGGCTCCGGGACGGAAACTATGGCTACACCTTC; cdr3_aa: CASRLRDGNYGYTF; v_call: TRBV4-2; clone_size: -; d_call: -; j_call: TRBJ1-2
cdr3_nt: TGTGCCAGCAGCTCACCTAGCGGGAGATTCACAGATACGCAGTATTTT; cdr3_aa: CASSSPSGRFTDTQYF; v_call: TRBV6-2/TRBV6-3; clone_size: -; d_call: TRBD2; j_call: TRBJ2-3
cdr3_nt: TGCAGTGCTAGAGGTCCAGAAGCGGGATGGGGCTACAATGAGCAGTTCTTC; cdr3_aa: CSARGPEAGWGYNEQFF; v_call: TRBV20-1; clone_size: few; d_call: TRBD2; j_call: TRBJ2-1
cdr3_nt: TGTGCCAGCAGCCGAACAGGGGGAATTAATCAGCCCCAGCATTTT; cdr3_aa: CASSRTGGINQPQHF; v_call: TRBV7-2; clone_size: -; d_call: TRBD1; j_call: TRBJ1-5
cdr3_nt: TGCAGTGCTAGAGGGCTAGCGGCACTTAAACCCTACGAGCAGTACTTC; cdr3_aa: CSARGLAALKPYEQYF; v_call: TRBV20-1; clone_size: many; d_call: TRBD2; j_call: TRBJ2-7
cdr3_nt: TGTGCCAGCAGCTTTCCCGGGACAGGGTCTCATGAGCAGTTCTTC; cdr3_aa: CASSFPGTGSHEQFF; v_call: TRBV13; clone_size: -; d_call: TRBD1; j_call: TRBJ2-1
cdr3_nt: TGTGCCAGCAGCGGGAGGGACAGGGGTTCGGAGACCCAGTACTTC; cdr3_aa: CASSGRDRGSETQYF; v_call: TRBV9; clone_size: -; d_call: TRBD1; j_call: TRBJ2-5
cdr3_nt: TGCAGTGCCCAAGATGGGGGCTATGGCTACACCTTC; cdr3_aa: CSAQDGGYGYTF; v_call: TRBV20-1; clone_size: few; d_call: -; j_call: TRBJ1-2
cdr3_nt: TGTGCCAGCAGTTACTCGGGGACTAGCGGAACCGAGCAGTTCTTC; cdr3_aa: CASSYSGTSGTEQFF; v_call: TRBV6-5; clone_size: -; d_call: TRBD2; j_call: TRBJ2-1
cdr3_nt: TGTGCCGCCAGTGAAGGAGGGACAGGGGCCTACAATGAGCAGTTCTTC; cdr3_aa: CAASEGGTGAYNEQFF; v_call: TRBV24-1; clone_size: -; d_call: TRBD1; j_call: TRBJ2-1
cdr3_nt: TGTGCCAGCAGTGAAGAATTTGGAGACGGGGCCTACGAGCAGTACTTC; cdr3_aa: CASSEEFGDGAYEQYF; v_call: TRBV6-1; clone_size: once; d_call: -; j_call: TRBJ2-7
cdr3_nt: TGCGCCAGCAGTGGTCCGGGACCCCTCGGGGGCACAGATACGCAGTATTTT; cdr3_aa: CASSGPGPLGGTDTQYF; v_call: TRBV10-1; clone_size: few; d_call: -; j_call: TRBJ2-3
cdr3_nt: TGTGCCAGCAGCCACAGGGGAGGAGGCTACACCTTC; cdr3_aa: CASSHRGGGYTF; v_call: TRBV7-9; clone_size: -; d_call: TRBD1; j_call: TRBJ1-2
cdr3_nt: TGCAGTGCTAGGAGTGTGGATTGTTACGAGCAGTACTTC; cdr3_aa: CSARSVDCYEQYF; v_call: TRBV20-1; clone_size: -; d_call: -; j_call: TRBJ2-7
cdr3_nt: TGTGCCAGCAGTTGGCTAGCGGAAGGGCGAGAGACCCAGTACTTC; cdr3_aa: CASSWLAEGRETQYF; v_call: TRBV12-3/TRBV12-4; clone_size: -; d_call: TRBD2; j_call: TRBJ2-5
cdr3_nt: TGTGCCTGGACCGGGACTAGCTTTCGAGAGCAGTACTTC; cdr3_aa: CAWTGTSFREQYF; v_call: TRBV30; clone_size: -; d_call: TRBD2; j_call: TRBJ2-7
cdr3_nt: TGCAGCTGGGTAGGGAACAATGAGCAGTTCTTC; cdr3_aa: CSWVGNNEQFF; v_call: TRBV29-1; clone_size: few; d_call: -; j_call: TRBJ2-1
cdr3_nt: TGCAGCGTTGAGGCTAGCGGGAGGGCCCGATACGAGCAGTACTTC; cdr3_aa: CSVEASGRARYEQYF; v_call: TRBV29-1; clone_size: -; d_call: TRBD2; j_call: TRBJ2-7